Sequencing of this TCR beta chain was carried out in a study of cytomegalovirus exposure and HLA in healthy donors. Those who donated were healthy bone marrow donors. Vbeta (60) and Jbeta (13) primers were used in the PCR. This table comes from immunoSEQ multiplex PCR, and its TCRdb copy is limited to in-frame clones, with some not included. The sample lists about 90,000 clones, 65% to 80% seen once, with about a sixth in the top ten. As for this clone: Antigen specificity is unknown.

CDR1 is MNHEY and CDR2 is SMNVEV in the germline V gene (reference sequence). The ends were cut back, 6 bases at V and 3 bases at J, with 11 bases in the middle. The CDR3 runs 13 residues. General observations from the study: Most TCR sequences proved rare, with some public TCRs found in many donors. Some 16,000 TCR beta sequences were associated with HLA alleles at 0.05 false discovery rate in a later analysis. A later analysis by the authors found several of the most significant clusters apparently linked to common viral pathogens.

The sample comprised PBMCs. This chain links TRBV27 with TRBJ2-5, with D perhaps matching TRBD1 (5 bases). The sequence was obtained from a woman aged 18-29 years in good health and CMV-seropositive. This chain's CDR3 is CASRPLGEETQYF. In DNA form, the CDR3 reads TGTGCCAGCAGACCTCTAGGGGAAGAGACCCAGTACTTC.